Listed here are 13 T cell receptor beta chains from one sample, sequenced in a study of identical twins. One entry per CDR3 protein, called by TCRdb with MiXCR from the 5' RACE reads. The sample holds a few hundred thousand distinct CDR3 sequences, 8% to 9% seen once. These data were likewise used in another study, on yellow fever vaccine responses in identical twins.

Sequenced material: memory (CD45RO+) T cells sorted from blood. Receptors were obtained from a woman between 18 and 29 years old in good health.

The rearrangement links TRBV18 to TRBJ2-1; TRBD2 might be the D (6 bases). V was cut by 0 bases and J by 8 bases, with 11 bases left in between. CDR3 length: 14 amino acids. In germline, CDR1 is KGHSH, CDR2 LQKENI. This chain's CDR3 is CASSPPAWGDEQFF. The CDR3 DNA follows: TGTGCCAGCTCACCACCCGCATGGGGGGATGAGCAGTTCTTC.

The chain links TRBV12-3 or TRBV12-4 to TRBJ2-1; possible D gene TRBD2, 6 bases. This CDR3 spans 13 amino acids. With 7 bases removed from V and 9 bases from J, the gap between germline ends came to 16 bases. In DNA form, the CDR3 reads TGTGCCAGCATCTTCGGGGGTCGGGGTGAGCAGTTCTTC. Translating gives CASIFGGRGEQFF.

This clonotype was recorded at least ten times. The chain recombines TRBV3-1 with TRBJ2-7; D is ambiguous. Deletions cut 0 bases from V and 5 bases from J, with 2 bases between. The CDR3 totals 11 residues. The germline V gene has CDR1 LGHDT and CDR2 YNNKEL (reference sequence). The CDR3 reads CASSQDHEQYF. CDR3 nucleotide sequence: TGTGCCAGCAGCCAAGATCACGAGCAGTACTTC.

The gene calls are TRBV29-1 and TRBJ2-3; 9 nucleotides match TRBD1. Losses at the gene ends were 7 bases for V and 1 base for J; bases not matched to a gene: 6. Germline assignment: CDR1 SQVTM and CDR2 ANQGSEA. The CDR3 contains 14 residues. CDR3 bases: TGCAGCGGGGGAAGGACAGGGGGCACAGATACGCAGTATTTT. As protein: CSGGRTGGTDTQYF.

This clonotype was counted at least ten times. The genes are TRBV14 and TRBJ2-1; 11 bases line up with TRBD2. The CDR3 runs to 17 residues. Germline-derived CDR1 and CDR2 are SGHDN and FVKESK. The junction had 11 bases not matched to a gene; V was cut back by 3 bases and J by 7 bases. In DNA form, the CDR3 reads TGTGCCAGCAGCCACCTTCTAGCGGGGGGAACGTCAAATGAGCAGTTCTTC. It translates to CASSHLLAGGTSNEQFF.

V gene TRBV5-1 combines with J gene TRBJ2-3, with a possible D match to TRBD2 (6 bases). The V gene's germline CDR1 is SGHRS and CDR2 YFSETQ. V lost 0 bases to trimming and J lost 6 bases, with 11 bases between them. CDR3 length: 14 amino acids. The CDR3 DNA reads as TGCGCCAGCAGCTTGGGGGCGGGGTTCGATACGCAGTATTTT. This encodes CASSLGAGFDTQYF.

A few counts support this clonotype. The chain carries TRBV28 and TRBJ2-1; 7 bases align to TRBD1. V lost 4 bases, J lost 6 bases, and 6 bases stayed unmatched. This CDR3 is 14 amino acids long. Germline V lookup: CDR1 MDHEN, CDR2 SYDVKM. The CDR3: CASSSPYRGNEQFF. CDR3 coding DNA: TGTGCCAGCAGTTCCCCCTACAGGGGCAATGAGCAGTTCTTC. Full variable domain (remainder filled in from reference TRBV28 and TRBJ2-1): DVKVTQSSRYLVKRTGEKVFLECVQDMDHENMFWYRQDPGLGLRLIYFSYDVKMKEKGDIPEGYSVSREKKERFSLILESASTNQTSMYLCASSSPYRGNEQFFGPGTRLTVL.

The CDR3 nucleotides are TGCGCCAGCAGCCAAGGACTAGCGGGCCAAGATACGCAGTATTTT. Its translation: CASSQGLAGQDTQYF. The chain links TRBV4-1 to TRBJ2-3; 10 bases line up with TRBD2. V was clipped by 1 base and J by 5 bases; unmatched bases: 3. The CDR3 is 15 residues long. Germline loops: CDR1 MGHRA, CDR2 YSYEKL.

The rearrangement joins TRBV10-3 to TRBJ1-2; no firm D call. Deletions cut 4 bases from V and 6 bases from J, with 9 bases between. The CDR3 has 12 residues. From germline, CDR1 is ENHRY and CDR2 SYGVKD. The CDR3 DNA sequence: TGTGCCATCAGTGGGGGTGGAAATGGCTACACCTTC. As protein: CAISGGGNGYTF.

In this sample, this clonotype turned up a few times. The V gene is TRBV2, the J gene TRBJ1-1; weak D call: TRBD1 (5 bases). Trimming took off 0 bases at V and 11 bases at J, with 16 bases between the two ends. Looked up from germline, CDR1 is SNHLY and CDR2 is FYNNEI. CDR3 length: 14 amino acids. The CDR3 spells CASSEALGTQGAFF. CDR3 DNA: TGTGCCAGCAGTGAAGCGCTTGGGACCCAGGGCGCTTTCTTT.

This clonotype showed up many times. The chain combines TRBV7-9 with TRBJ2-1; 9 bases are shared with TRBD1. Looked up from germline, CDR1 is SEHNR and CDR2 is FQNEAQ (reference sequence). This CDR3 comprises 16 residues. The junction had 12 bases not matched to a gene; V was cut back by 5 bases and J by 7 bases. The CDR3 protein is CASSKKTGTGKNEQFF. In DNA form, the CDR3 reads TGTGCCAGCAGCAAGAAGACCGGGACAGGGAAAAATGAGCAGTTCTTC.

This clonotype came up a few times. The rearrangement uses TRBV28 and TRBJ2-1; 13 nucleotides align to TRBD2. V lost 11 bases and J lost 6; bases outside the gene matches: 7. CDR1 and CDR2 from the germline V gene are MDHEN and SYDVKM. This CDR3 has 14 residues. As DNA, the CDR3 is TGTGCCGGGGGGGGACTAGCGGGGACCAATGAGCAGTTCTTC. Its protein is CAGGGLAGTNEQFF.

There are a few counts of this clonotype. This chain joins TRBV10-3 and TRBJ1-3; 9 positions agree with TRBD1. V was clipped by 6 bases and J by 10 bases; unmatched bases: 4. Looked up from germline, CDR1 is ENHRY and CDR2 is SYGVKD. This CDR3 contains 12 residues. The CDR3 protein is CAIRGQGETIYF. In DNA, the CDR3 is TGTGCCATCAGGGGACAGGGAGAAACCATATATTTT.